Judged by abundance, the clone carrying this T cell receptor beta chain is medium-sized. The CDR3 has 15 residues. The J segment lost 1 base and the V segment lost 3 bases, leaving 1 base of the junction unmatched. Germline CDR1 KGHDR, CDR2 SFDVKD. With TRAV- and TRBV-specific primers, first-strand cDNA was made, covering the alpha and beta chains. With a constant-region primer and a V-primer adapter, TCRs were subjected to 20 PCR cycles of amplification. Amplification of isolated mRNA was accomplished via in vitro transcription. MiXCR, run by TCRdb on the reads, gives a single entry per CDR3 protein. The sample consists of 30,000 or so distinct CDR3 sequences, less than 65% of them appearing once. The time point denotes: after trial treatment. Specified treatment: LDRT plus nivolumab, ipilimumab, low-dose cyclophosphamide and aspirin (RACIN trial). Each eligible patient had an advanced solid tumor, and these tumors lacked tumor-infiltrating lymphocytes.

The data were taken from a study of low-dose radiotherapy and immunotherapy resistance in tumors. In the study overall: Treatment included intravenous cyclophosphamide dosed at 200 mg/m2 every two weeks, one day before radiation and immunotherapy.

The receptor's source is a male donor with gallbladder cancer. The sample consisted of PBMCs, taken after low-dose radiotherapy plus immunotherapy. This chain connects TRBV24-1 to TRBJ2-1, with TRBD1 matching over 8 bases. The CDR3 DNA reads as TGTGCCACCAGTGATACAGGGGGGTCCTACAATGAGCAGTTCTTC. Translation gives CATSDTGGSYNEQFF.